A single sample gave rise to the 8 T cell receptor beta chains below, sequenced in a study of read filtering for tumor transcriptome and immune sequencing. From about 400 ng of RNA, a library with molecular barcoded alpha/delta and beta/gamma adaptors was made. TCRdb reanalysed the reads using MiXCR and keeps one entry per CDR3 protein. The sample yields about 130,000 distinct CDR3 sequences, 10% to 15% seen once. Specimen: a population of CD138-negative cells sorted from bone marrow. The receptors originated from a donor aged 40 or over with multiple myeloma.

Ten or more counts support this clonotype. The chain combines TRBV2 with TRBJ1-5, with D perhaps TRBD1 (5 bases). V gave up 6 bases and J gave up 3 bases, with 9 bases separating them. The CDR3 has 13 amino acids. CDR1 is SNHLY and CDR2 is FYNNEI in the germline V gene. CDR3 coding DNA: TGTGCCAGCAGGAGGGGAGTCAATCAGCCCCAGCATTTT. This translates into CASRRGVNQPQHF.

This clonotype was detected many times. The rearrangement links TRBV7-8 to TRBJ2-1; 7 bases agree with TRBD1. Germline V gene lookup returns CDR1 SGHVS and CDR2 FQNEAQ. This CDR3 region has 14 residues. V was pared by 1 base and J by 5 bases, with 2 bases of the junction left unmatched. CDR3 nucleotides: TGTGCCAGCAGCTTAGGGACAGGAGACAATGAGCAGTTCTTC. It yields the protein CASSLGTGDNEQFF.

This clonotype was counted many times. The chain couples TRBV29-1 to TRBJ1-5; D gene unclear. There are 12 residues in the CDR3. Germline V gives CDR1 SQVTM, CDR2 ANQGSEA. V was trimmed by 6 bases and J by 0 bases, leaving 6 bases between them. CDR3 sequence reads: CSVVSSNQPQHF. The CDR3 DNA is TGCAGCGTGGTTTCTAGCAATCAGCCCCAGCATTTT.

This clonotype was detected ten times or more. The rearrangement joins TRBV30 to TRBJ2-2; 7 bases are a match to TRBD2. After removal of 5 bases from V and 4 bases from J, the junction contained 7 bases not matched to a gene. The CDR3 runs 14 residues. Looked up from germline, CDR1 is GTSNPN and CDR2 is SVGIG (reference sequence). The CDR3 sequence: CAWRALASTGELFF. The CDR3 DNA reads TGTGCCTGGCGCGCACTAGCGAGCACCGGGGAGCTGTTTTTT. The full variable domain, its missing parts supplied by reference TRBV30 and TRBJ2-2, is SQTIHQWPATLVQPVGSPLSLECTVEGTSNPNLYWYRQAAGRGLQLLFYSVGIGQISSEVPQNLSASRPQDRQFILSSKKLLLSDSGFYLCAWRALASTGELFFGEGSRLTVL.

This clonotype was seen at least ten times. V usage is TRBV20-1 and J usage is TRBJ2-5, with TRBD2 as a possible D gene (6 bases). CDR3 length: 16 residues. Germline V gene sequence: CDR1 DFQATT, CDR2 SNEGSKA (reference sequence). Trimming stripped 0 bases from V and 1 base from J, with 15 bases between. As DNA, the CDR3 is TGCAGTGCTAGAGACCCTAGCGTTGGAGGCCAAGAGACCCAGTACTTC. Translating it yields CSARDPSVGGQETQYF.

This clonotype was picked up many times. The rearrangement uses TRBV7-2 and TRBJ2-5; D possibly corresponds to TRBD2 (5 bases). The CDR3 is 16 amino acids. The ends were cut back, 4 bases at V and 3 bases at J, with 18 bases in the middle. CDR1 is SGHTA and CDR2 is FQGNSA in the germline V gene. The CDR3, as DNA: TGTGCCAGCAGCTCCCCCCCCGGGTTCGGGGAAGAGACCCAGTACTTC. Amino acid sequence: CASSSPPGFGEETQYF.

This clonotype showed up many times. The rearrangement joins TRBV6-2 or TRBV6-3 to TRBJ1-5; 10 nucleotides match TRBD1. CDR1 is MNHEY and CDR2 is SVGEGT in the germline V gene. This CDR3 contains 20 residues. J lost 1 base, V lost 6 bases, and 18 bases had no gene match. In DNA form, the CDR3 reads TGTGCCAGCAGCTCTACCAGGGACAGGGGAGGTGTCGTCAGCAATCAGCCCCAGCATTTT. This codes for CASSSTRDRGGVVSNQPQHF.

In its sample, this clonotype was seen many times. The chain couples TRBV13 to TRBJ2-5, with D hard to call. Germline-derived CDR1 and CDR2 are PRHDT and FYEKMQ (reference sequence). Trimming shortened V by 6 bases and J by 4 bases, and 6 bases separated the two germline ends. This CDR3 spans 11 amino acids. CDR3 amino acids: CASRSLETQYF. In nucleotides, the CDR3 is TGTGCCAGCAGGTCCCTAGAGACCCAGTACTTC.